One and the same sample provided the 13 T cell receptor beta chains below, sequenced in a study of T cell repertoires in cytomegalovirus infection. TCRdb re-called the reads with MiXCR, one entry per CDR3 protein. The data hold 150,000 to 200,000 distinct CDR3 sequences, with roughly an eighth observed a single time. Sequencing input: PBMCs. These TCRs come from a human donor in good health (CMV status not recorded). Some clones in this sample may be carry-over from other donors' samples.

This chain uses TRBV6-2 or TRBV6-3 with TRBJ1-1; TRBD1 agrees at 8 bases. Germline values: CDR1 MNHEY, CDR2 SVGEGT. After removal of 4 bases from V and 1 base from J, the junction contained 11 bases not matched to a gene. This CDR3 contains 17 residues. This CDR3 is CASSFLPPGQGNTEAFF. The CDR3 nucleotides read TGTGCCAGCAGTTTCCTACCCCCTGGACAGGGGAACACTGAAGCTTTCTTT.

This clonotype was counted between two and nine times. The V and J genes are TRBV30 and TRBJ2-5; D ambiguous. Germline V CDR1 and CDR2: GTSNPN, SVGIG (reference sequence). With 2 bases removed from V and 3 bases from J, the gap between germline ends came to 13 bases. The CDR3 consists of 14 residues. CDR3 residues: CAWSTKDLKETQYF. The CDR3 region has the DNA TGTGCCTGGAGTACAAAGGACCTGAAAGAGACCCAGTACTTC.

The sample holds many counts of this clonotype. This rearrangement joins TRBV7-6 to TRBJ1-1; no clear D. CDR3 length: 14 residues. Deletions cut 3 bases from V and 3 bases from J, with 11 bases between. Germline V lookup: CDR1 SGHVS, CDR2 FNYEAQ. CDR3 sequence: CASSFRVADTEAFF. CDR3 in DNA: TGTGCCAGCAGCTTTCGAGTGGCCGACACTGAAGCTTTCTTT.

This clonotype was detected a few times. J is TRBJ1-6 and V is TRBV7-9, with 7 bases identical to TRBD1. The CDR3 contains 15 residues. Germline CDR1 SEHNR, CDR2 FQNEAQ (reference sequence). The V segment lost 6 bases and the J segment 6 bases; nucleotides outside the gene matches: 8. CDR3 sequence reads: CASSSQTGTNSPLHF. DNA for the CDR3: TGTGCCAGCAGTTCCCAGACAGGGACTAATTCACCCCTCCACTTT.

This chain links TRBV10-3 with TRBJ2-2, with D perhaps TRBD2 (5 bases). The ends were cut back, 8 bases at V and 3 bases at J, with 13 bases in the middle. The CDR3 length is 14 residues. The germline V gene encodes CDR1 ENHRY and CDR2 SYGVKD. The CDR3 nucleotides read TGTGCCATCGATCCTGGAGGTGACACCGGGGAGCTGTTTTTT. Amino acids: CAIDPGGDTGELFF.

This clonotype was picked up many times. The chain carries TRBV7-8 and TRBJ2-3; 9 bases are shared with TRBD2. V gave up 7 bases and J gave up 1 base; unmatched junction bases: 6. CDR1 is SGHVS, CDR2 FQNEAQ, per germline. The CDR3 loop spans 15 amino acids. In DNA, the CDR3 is TGTGCCAGCACCGTGGGACTAGCTGGCACAGATACGCAGTATTTT. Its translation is CASTVGLAGTDTQYF.

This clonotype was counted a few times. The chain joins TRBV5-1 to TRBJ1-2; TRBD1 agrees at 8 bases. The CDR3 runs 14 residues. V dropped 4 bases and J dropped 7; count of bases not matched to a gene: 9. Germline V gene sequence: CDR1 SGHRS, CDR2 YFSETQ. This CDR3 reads CASSMGQDLGGYTF. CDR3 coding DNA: TGCGCCAGCAGCATGGGACAGGATTTGGGTGGCTACACCTTC. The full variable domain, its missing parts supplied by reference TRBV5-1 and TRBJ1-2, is KAGVTQTPRYLIKTRGQQVTLSCSPISGHRSVSWYQQTPGQGLQFLFEYFSETQRNKGNFPGRFSGRQFSNSRSEMNVSTLELGDSALYLCASSMGQDLGGYTFGSGTRLTVV.

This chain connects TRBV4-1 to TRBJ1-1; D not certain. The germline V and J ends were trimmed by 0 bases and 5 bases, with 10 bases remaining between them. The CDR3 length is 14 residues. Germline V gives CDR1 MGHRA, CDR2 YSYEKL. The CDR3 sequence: CASSQEIAKTEAFF. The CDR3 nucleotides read TGCGCCAGCAGCCAAGAAATCGCAAAGACTGAAGCTTTCTTT.

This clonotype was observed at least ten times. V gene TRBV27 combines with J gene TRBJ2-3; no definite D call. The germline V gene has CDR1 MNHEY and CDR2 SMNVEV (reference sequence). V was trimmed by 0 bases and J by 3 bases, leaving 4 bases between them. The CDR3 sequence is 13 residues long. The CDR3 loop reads CASSLSETDTQYF. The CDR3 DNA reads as TGTGCCAGCAGTTTATCGGAGACAGATACGCAGTATTTT.

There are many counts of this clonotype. The CDR3 loop is CASSLEQRSWQYF. As DNA, the CDR3 is TGTGCCAGCAGCTTAGAGCAGCGAAGTTGGCAGTACTTC. The J gene is TRBJ2-7, the V gene TRBV7-2; D is unclear. V lost 1 base, J lost 9 bases, and 13 bases lay in between. CDR1 and CDR2 (germline): SGHTA, FQGNSA. The CDR3 extends over 13 amino acids.

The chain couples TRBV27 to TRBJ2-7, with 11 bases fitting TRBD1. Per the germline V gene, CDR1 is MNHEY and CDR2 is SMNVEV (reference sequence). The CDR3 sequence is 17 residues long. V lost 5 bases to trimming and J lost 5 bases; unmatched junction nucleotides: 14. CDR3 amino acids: CASSRARAGQGGDEQYF. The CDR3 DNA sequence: TGTGCCAGCAGTAGAGCTCGAGCGGGACAGGGGGGCGACGAGCAGTACTTC.

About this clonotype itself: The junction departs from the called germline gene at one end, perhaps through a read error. The CDR3 protein is CASSLGDRHGTEAFF. CDR3 DNA: TGCGCCAGCAGCTTGGGTGACAGACATGGGACTGAAGCTTTCTTT. V and J are TRBV13 and TRBJ1-1, with TRBD1 as a possible D gene (5 bases). CDR3 length: 15 residues. Germline V gives CDR1 PRHDT, CDR2 FYEKMQ (reference sequence). Based on the CDR3 plus reference TRBV13 and TRBJ1-1, the full variable domain is AAGVIQSPRHLIKEKRETATLKCYPIPRHDTVYWYQQGPGQDPQFLISFYEKMQSDKGSIPDRFSAQQFSDYHSELNMSSLELGDSALYFCASSLGDRHGTEAFFGQGTRLTVV.

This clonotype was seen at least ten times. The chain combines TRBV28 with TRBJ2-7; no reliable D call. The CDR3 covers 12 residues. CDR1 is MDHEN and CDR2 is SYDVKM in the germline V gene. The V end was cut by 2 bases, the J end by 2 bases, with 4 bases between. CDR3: CASSLIPYEQYF. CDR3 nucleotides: TGTGCCAGCAGTTTAATTCCCTACGAGCAGTACTTC.